A selection of T cell receptor beta chains follows, all from one sample in a study of tumor-infiltrating lymphocytes in primary liver carcinoma. One entry per CDR3 protein, called by TCRdb with MiXCR from the multiplex PCR reads. The data contain about 320,000 distinct CDR3 sequences, approximately 65% of them seen just once; the ten biggest clones take up about 8.4%. Input material: peripheral blood. The source of these receptors is a man aged 40-55 years with primary liver carcinoma and hepatitis B virus infection. The CDR3 runs from the conserved cysteine through the conserved F or W. A D gene is named only where the DNA matches it firmly. Size values are once, few and many counts, or a class for expanded clones, and some rows have none.

d_call	clone_size	v_call	j_call	cdr3_aa	cdr3_nt
.	once	TRBV6-1	TRBJ1-2	CASKTGLQNGYTF	TGTGCCAGCAAGACGGGACTTCAAAATGGCTACACCTTC
TRBD2	once	TRBV5-1	TRBJ2-3	CASSLTGLAEDTQYF	TGCGCCAGCAGCTTGACAGGACTAGCGGAAGATACGCAGTATTTT
TRBD1	few	TRBV7-8	TRBJ1-3	CASSRAGGGNTIYF	TGTGCCAGCAGCAGAGCAGGGGGGGGAAACACCATATATTTT
.	.	TRBV28	TRBJ2-7	CASSLDGLSYEQYF	TGCGCCAGCAGCTTGGACGGACTCTCCTACGAGCAGTACTTC
TRBD2	.	TRBV7-3	TRBJ2-3	CASSRSGNTDTQYF	TGTGCCAGCAGCCGAAGCGGGAACACAGATACGCAGTATTTT
.	.	TRBV5-6	TRBJ1-1	CASSFRFAGGTETFF	.
.	once	TRBV28	TRBJ1-1	CASSLFGIRSTEAFF	TGTGCCAGCAGTTTATTTGGTATAAGGAGCACTGAAGCTTTCTTT
.	.	TRBV6-5	TRBJ1-3	CASSPTPTGNTIYF	TGTGCCAGCAGCCCGACACCGACGGGAAACACCATATATTTT
TRBD1	.	TRBV5-1	TRBJ1-1	CASSWNRGNTEAFF	TGCGCCAGCAGCTGGAACAGGGGGAACACTGAAGCTTTCTTT
.	few	TRBV7-8	TRBJ1-4	CASSLGRGGEKLFF	TGTGCCAGCAGCTTAGGCAGGGGAGGTGAAAAACTGTTTTTT
.	.	TRBV21-1	TRBJ1-5	CASSKGVLGWRQPQHF	TGTGCCAGCAGCAAGGGGGTCTTGGGGTGGAGACAGCCCCAGCATTTT
.	.	TRBV6-6	TRBJ1-3	CASIGSTTYF	TGTGCCAGCATCGGAAGCACCACATATTTT
.	many	TRBV14	TRBJ2-2	CASSRVASPGRTGELFF	TGTGCCAGCAGCCGCGTGGCGTCCCCCGGGCGCACCGGGGAGCTGTTTTTT
.	many	TRBV4-3	TRBJ2-1	CASSQGKSLWDYNEQFF	TGCGCCAGCAGCCAGGGGAAGAGCCTGTGGGACTACAATGAGCAGTTCTTC
.	few	TRBV7-8	TRBJ2-1	CASSLVSRQRATNNEQFF	TGTGCCAGCAGCTTAGTCAGCCGTCAGCGGGCCACCAACAATGAGCAGTTCTTC
.	many	TRBV6-1	TRBJ1-3	CASILDRDTIYF	TGTGCCAGCATATTAGACCGAGACACCATATATTTT
TRBD2	.	TRBV20-1	TRBJ2-1	CSALPWTSGSYNEQFF	TGCAGTGCACTCCCTTGGACTAGCGGGAGCTATAATGAGCAGTTCTTC
.	many	TRBV11-2	TRBJ2-1	CASSPKSEQFF	TGTGCCAGCAGCCCGAAAAGTGAGCAGTTCTTC
.	.	TRBV13	TRBJ2-6	CASSLAGPFTGASVLTF	TGTGCCAGCAGCTTAGCAGGACCCTTTACGGGGGCCAGCGTCCTGACTTTC
.	.	TRBV4-3	TRBJ2-1	CASSQDAAGRNGQFF	TGCGCCAGCAGCCAAGATGCGGCGGGACGGAATGGGCAGTTCTTC
.	few	TRBV7-8	TRBJ2-7	CASSLDLVSGGDEQYF	TGTGCCAGCAGCTTAGATTTGGTTTCAGGGGGGGACGAGCAGTACTTC
.	.	TRBV11-2	TRBJ1-3	CASSLEGISENTIYF	TGTGCTAGCAGCTTAGAGGGGATCTCTGAAAACACCATATATTTT
TRBD2	medium-sized	TRBV29-1	TRBJ2-2	CSVGTSAANTGELFF	TGCAGCGTTGGGACTAGCGCGGCGAACACCGGGGAGCTGTTTTTT
.	.	TRBV11-2	TRBJ1-3	CASSLVVQGNCGNTIYF	TGCGCCAGCAGCTTAGTGGTGCAGGGCAACTGTGGAAACACCATATATTTT
.	few	TRBV28	TRBJ2-7	CASRPGLFEQYF	TGTGCCAGCCGGCCCGGACTCTTCGAGCAGTACTTC
TRBD1	.	TRBV6-6	TRBJ1-1	CASSYHSDRVSTEAFF	TGTGCCAGCAGTTACCATAGCGACAGGGTCAGCACTGAAGCTTTCTTT
TRBD1	.	TRBV14	TRBJ2-7	CASSNRDRGSYERYF	TGTGCCAGCAGCAACCGGGACAGGGGGTCCTACGAGCGGTACTTC
TRBD1	.	TRBV12-5	TRBJ1-2	CASARDSPTGYTF	TGTGCTAGTGCCAGGGACAGCCCCACGGGCTACACCTTC
.	few	TRBV28	TRBJ2-6	CASMGANVLTF	TGTGCCAGCATGGGGGCCAACGTCCTGACTTTC
TRBD1	.	TRBV30	TRBJ2-2	CAWSVPRTGARTGELFF	TGTGCCTGGAGTGTTCCTAGGACAGGGGCGAGGACCGGGGAGCTGTTTTTT
.	few	TRBV28	TRBJ2-1	CASSLVRANEQFF	TGTGCCAGCAGTTTGGTTAGGGCCAATGAGCAGTTCTTC
.	.	TRBV11-3	TRBJ2-5	CASSLSGTGMTQYF	TGTGCCAGCAGCTTGTCCGGGACGGGAATGACCCAGTACTTC
.	many	TRBV6-5	TRBJ2-5	CASSYSYRQETQYF	TGTGCCAGCAGTTACTCGTACAGACAAGAGACCCAGTACTTC
.	.	TRBV6-1	TRBJ1-2	CASSERPTVYGYTF	TGTGCCAGCAGTGAAAGGCCAACCGTCTATGGCTACACCTTC
TRBD2	.	TRBV7-9	TRBJ2-7	CVSRSIAGGTYEQYF	TGTGTCAGCAGATCAATAGCGGGAGGTACCTACGAGCAGTACTTC
TRBD1	few	TRBV5-1	TRBJ2-7	CASKSQGAYEQYF	TGCGCCAGCAAGTCGCAGGGGGCCTACGAGCAGTACTTC
TRBD2	many	TRBV10-3	TRBJ2-1	CAMRRGLAGGSAYNEQFF	TGTGCCATGAGGAGGGGACTAGCGGGTGGTTCCGCCTACAATGAGCAGTTCTTC
TRBD2	.	TRBV24-1	TRBJ2-7	CVTSNSGTSGRVNEQYF	TGTGTCACCAGCAATTCCGGGACTAGCGGGAGGGTCAACGAGCAGTACTTC
.	few	TRBV5-4	TRBJ2-3	CASSLAGSDTQYF	TGTGCCAGCAGCTTGGCCGGTTCAGATACGCAGTATTTT
TRBD1	.	TRBV6-1	TRBJ1-5	CVSSEGGGESNQPQHF	TGTGTCAGCAGTGAAGGAGGGGGCGAGAGCAATCAGCCCCAGCATTTT
TRBD2	.	TRBV5-4	TRBJ2-2	CASSDPRLAGAGELFF	TGTGCCAGCAGTGATCCTCGACTAGCGGGGGCCGGGGAGCTGTTTTTT
.	.	TRBV5-4	TRBJ2-7	CASSLDSSVPIYEQYF	TGTGCCAGCAGCCTGGATTCTAGCGTCCCCATATACGAGCAGTACTTC
.	few	TRBV28	TRBJ2-7	CASSISLAGAVYEQYF	TGTGCCAGCAGCATTTCTCTGGCAGGGGCGGTCTACGAGCAGTACTTC
TRBD2	many	TRBV4-3	TRBJ2-5	CASSQVLAGSQETQYF	TGCGCCAGCAGCCAAGTATTAGCGGGGAGCCAAGAGACCCAGTACTTC
TRBD2	.	TRBV11-1	TRBJ2-1	CASSLWASGSRRGNEQFF	TGTGCCAGCAGCCTATGGGCTAGCGGGAGTCGGAGAGGGAATGAGCAGTTCTTC
TRBD2	.	TRBV11-2	TRBJ2-1	CASSLDSGSHRNEQFF	TGTGCCAGCAGCTTAGATAGCGGGAGCCACCGGAATGAGCAGTTCTTC